This T cell receptor beta chain derives from a study of blood T cell repertoires in COVID-19. The table lists this clone with a count of one. The Seattle patients joined while their infection was active and were tracked longitudinally afterward. Germline CDR1 is SGDLS and CDR2 is YYNGEE. The junction had 4 bases not matched to a gene; V was cut back by 4 bases and J by 4 bases. The CDR3 is 14 residues long. In the original analysis: Amplification of reference gene primers was used by the study to estimate nucleated cell counts. Clones were read by immunoSEQ multiplex PCR, and TCRdb kept only the in-frame ones, dropping some. V and J calls and clone size follow that table, whereas D and trimming were derived from the DNA. This table has about 130,000 clones, roughly nine tenths appearing once.

Material: peripheral blood. V usage is TRBV9 and J usage is TRBJ1-2; TRBD1 aligns across 10 bases. This receptor was obtained from a woman in her seventies with COVID-19, enrolled during active disease. The CDR3 region is CASSYRDRGYGYTF. The CDR3, as DNA: TGTGCCAGCAGCTACCGGGACAGGGGCTATGGCTACACCTTC.